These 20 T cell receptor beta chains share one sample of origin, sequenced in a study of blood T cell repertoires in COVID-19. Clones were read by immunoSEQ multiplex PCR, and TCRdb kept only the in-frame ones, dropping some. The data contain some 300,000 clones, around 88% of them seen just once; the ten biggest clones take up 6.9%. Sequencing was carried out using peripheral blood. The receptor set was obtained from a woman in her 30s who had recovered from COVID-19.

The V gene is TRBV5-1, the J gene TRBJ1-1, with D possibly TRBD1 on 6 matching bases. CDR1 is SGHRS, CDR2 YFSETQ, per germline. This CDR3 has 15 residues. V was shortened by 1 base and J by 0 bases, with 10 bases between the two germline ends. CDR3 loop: CASSLSQGMNTEAFF. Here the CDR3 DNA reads TGCGCCAGCAGCTTGTCCCAGGGGATGAACACTGAAGCTTTCTTT.

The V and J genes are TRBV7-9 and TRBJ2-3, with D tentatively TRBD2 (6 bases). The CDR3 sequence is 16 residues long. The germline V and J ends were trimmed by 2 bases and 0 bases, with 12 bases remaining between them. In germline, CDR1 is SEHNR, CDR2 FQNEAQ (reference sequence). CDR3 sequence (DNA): TGTGCCAGCAGCTTAAGTTCGGGGGAAAGCACAGATACGCAGTATTTT. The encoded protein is CASSLSSGESTDTQYF.

The CDR3 spells CASSLDGVRGSPLHF. Written as DNA, the CDR3 is TGCGCCAGCAGCTTGGATGGGGTTCGGGGTTCACCCCTCCACTTT. The rearrangement joins TRBV5-1 to TRBJ1-6; D remains ambiguous. Germline assignment: CDR1 SGHRS and CDR2 YFSETQ. This CDR3 has 15 amino acids. Trimming shortened V by 0 bases and J by 9 bases, and 13 bases separated the two germline ends.

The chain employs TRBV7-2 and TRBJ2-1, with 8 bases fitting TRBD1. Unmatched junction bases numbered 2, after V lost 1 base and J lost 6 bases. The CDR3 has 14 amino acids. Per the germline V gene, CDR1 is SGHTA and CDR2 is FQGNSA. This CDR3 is CASSLGQGINEQFF. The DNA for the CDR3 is TGTGCCAGCAGCTTAGGACAGGGGATCAATGAGCAGTTCTTC.

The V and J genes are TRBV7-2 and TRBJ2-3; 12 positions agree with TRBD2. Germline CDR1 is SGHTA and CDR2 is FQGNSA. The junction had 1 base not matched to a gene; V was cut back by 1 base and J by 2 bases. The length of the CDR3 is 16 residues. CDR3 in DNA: TGTGCCAGCAGCTTAGGGACTAGCGGGACCACAGATACGCAGTATTTT. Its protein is CASSLGTSGTTDTQYF.

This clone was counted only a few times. The CDR3, as DNA: TGTGCCAGCAGCTTATGGAGCTCCTATAATTCACCCCTCCACTTT. Amino acid sequence: CASSLWSSYNSPLHF. V is TRBV11-2 and J is TRBJ1-6; D gene uncertain. The CDR3 length is 15 residues. The V gene's germline CDR1 is SGHAT and CDR2 FQNNGV. Trimming took off 2 bases at V and 0 bases at J, with 5 bases between the two ends.

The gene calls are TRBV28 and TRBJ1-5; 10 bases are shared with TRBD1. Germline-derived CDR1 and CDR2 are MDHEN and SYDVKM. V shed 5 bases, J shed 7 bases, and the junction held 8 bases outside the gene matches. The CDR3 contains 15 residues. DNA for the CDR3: TGTGCCAGCAGTCACTCGACAGGGGGCGTACAGCCCCAGCATTTT. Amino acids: CASSHSTGGVQPQHF.

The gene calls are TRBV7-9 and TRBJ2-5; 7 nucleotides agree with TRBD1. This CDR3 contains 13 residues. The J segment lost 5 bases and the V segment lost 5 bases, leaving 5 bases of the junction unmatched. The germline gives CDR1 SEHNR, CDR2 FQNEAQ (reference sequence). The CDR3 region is CASSPTGTETQYF. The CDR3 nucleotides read TGTGCCAGCAGCCCGACAGGGACGGAGACCCAGTACTTC. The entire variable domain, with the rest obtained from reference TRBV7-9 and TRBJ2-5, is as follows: DTGVSQNPRHKITKRGQNVTFRCDPISEHNRLYWYRQTLGQGPEFLTYFQNEAQLEKSRLLSDRFSAERPKGSFSTLEIQRTEQGDSAMYLCASSPTGTETQYFGPGTRLLVL.

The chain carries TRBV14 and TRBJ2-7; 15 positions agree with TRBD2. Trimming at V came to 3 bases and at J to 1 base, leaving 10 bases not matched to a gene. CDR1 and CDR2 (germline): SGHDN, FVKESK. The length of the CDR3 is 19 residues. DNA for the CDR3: TGTGCCAGCAGCCACCTACCGGGACTAGCGGGGGGACGTTCCTACGAGCAGTACTTC. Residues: CASSHLPGLAGGRSYEQYF.

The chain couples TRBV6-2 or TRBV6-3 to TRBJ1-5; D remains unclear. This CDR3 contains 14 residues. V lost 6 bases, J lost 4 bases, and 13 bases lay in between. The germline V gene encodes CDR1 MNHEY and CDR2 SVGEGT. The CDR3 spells CASSLSVLNQPQHF. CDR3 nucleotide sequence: TGTGCCAGCAGCCTCTCAGTTCTGAATCAGCCCCAGCATTTT.

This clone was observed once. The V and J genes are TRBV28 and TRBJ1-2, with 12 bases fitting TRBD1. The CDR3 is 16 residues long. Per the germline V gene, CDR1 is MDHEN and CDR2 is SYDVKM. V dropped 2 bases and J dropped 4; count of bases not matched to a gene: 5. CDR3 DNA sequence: TGTGCCAGCAGTTTAGAAGGGACAGGGGGCGGCTATGGCTACACCTTC. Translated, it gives CASSLEGTGGGYGYTF.

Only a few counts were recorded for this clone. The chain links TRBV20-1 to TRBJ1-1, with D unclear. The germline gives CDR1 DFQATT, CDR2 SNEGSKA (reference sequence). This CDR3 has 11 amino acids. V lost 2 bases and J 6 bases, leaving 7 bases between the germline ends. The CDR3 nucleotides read TGCAGTGCTAGATCAGTCTCTGAAGCTTTCTTT. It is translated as CSARSVSEAFF.

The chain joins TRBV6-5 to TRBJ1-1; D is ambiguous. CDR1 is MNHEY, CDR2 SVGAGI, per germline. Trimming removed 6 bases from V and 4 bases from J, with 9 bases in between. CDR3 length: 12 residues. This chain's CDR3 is CASSRLGTEAFF. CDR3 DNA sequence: TGTGCCAGCAGCAGACTAGGCACTGAAGCTTTCTTT.

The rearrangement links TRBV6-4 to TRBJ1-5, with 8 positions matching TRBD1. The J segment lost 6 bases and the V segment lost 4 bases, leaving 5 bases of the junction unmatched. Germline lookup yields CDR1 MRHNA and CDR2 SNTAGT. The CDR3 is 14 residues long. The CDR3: CASSADRASQPQHF. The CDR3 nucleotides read TGTGCCAGCAGTGCGGACAGGGCTAGTCAGCCCCAGCATTTT.

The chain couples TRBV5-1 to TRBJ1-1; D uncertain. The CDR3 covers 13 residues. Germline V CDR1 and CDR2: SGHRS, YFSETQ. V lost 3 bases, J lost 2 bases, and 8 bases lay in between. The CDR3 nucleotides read TGCGCCAGCAGCTCAAACCTAAACACTGAAGCTTTCTTT. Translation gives CASSSNLNTEAFF.

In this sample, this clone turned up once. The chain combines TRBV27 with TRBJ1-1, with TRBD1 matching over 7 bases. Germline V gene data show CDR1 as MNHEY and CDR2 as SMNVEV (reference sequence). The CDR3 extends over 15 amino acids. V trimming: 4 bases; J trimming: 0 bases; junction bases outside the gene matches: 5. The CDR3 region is CASSSGQDLNTEAFF. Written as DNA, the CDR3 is TGTGCCAGCAGTTCCGGACAGGATTTGAACACTGAAGCTTTCTTT.

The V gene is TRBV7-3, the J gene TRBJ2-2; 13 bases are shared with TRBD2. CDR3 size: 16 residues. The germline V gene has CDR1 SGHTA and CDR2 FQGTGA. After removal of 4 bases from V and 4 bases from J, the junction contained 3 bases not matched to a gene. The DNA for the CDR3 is TGTGCCAGCAGCTGGACTAGCGGGGGAACCACCGGGGAGCTGTTTTTT. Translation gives CASSWTSGGTTGELFF.

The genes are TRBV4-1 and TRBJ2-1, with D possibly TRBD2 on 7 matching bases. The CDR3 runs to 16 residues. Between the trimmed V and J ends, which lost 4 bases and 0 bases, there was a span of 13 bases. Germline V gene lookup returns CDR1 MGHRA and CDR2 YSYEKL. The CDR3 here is CASSPSGGYSYNEQFF. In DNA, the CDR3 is TGCGCCAGCAGCCCTTCGGGGGGCTACTCCTACAATGAGCAGTTCTTC.

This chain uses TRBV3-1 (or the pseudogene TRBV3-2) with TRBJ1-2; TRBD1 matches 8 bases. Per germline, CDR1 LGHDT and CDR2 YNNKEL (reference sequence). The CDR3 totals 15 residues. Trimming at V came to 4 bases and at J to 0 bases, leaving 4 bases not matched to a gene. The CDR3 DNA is TGTGCCAGCAGCCCCACGGACAGGGCTAACTATGGCTACACCTTC. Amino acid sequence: CASSPTDRANYGYTF.

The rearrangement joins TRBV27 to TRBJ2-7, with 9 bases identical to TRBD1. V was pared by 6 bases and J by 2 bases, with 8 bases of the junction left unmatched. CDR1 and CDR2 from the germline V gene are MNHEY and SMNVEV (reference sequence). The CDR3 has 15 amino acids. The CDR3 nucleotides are TGTGCCAGCAGGGTAGGGGACAGGGCGACCTACGAGCAGTACTTC. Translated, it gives CASRVGDRATYEQYF.